Below are 24 T cell receptor beta chains sequenced from a single sample in a study of T-cell memory formation after mild COVID-19. MiXCR was run by TCRdb on the 5' RACE reads, yielding one entry per CDR3 protein. Seen here are approximately 300,000 distinct CDR3 sequences, 8% to 10% observed once, and the top ten hold about 20%. Material for sequencing was PBMCs or a T cell subset sorted from them (not recorded which). The origin of the receptors is a young man who had mild COVID-19 (a few samples of this study predate the infection). Cell type and time point are not known.

A few counts support this clonotype. The rearrangement links TRBV28 to TRBJ2-4, with 9 bases that match TRBD2. CDR1 is MDHEN and CDR2 is SYDVKM in the germline V gene. The CDR3 contains 16 residues. Unmatched junction bases numbered 6, after V lost 6 bases and J lost 0 bases. CDR3 residues: CASSPRGGLAKNIQYF. The CDR3 DNA reads as TGTGCCAGCAGCCCGCGGGGGGGCCTAGCCAAAAACATTCAGTACTTC.

Ten or more counts support this clonotype. The chain uses TRBV12-3 or TRBV12-4 and TRBJ1-5; TRBD1 is a possible D gene (5 bases). V shed 1 base and J shed 9 bases, with 10 bases lying between them. The CDR3 length is 13 residues. In DNA form, the CDR3 reads TGTGCCAGCAGTTTAGGGGGACCCGCGCCCCAGCATTTT. Protein sequence: CASSLGGPAPQHF.

The chain is built from TRBV29-1 and TRBJ2-1, with D possibly TRBD1 on 6 matching bases. V was clipped by 5 bases and J by 8 bases, with 16 bases between them. The germline gives CDR1 SQVTM, CDR2 ANQGSEA. The CDR3 is made up of 13 amino acids. The CDR3 spells CSVSGTQGYEQFF. The DNA for the CDR3 is TGCAGCGTTTCTGGTACGCAGGGGTATGAGCAGTTCTTC.

This clonotype was picked up a small number of times. V usage is TRBV3-1 and J usage is TRBJ2-4, with D uncertain. This CDR3 spans 11 amino acids. V shed 3 bases and J shed 9 bases, with 6 bases lying between them. Germline assignment: CDR1 LGHDT and CDR2 YNNKEL (reference sequence). CDR3 nucleotides: TGTGCCAGCAGCCAGGGGATCATTCAGTACTTC. It translates to CASSQGIIQYF. Supplemented by reference TRBV3-1 and TRBJ2-4, the full variable domain reads DTAVSQTPKYLVTQMGNDKSIKCEQNLGHDTMYWYKQDSKKFLKIMFSYNNKELIINETVPNRFSPKSPDKAHLNLHINSLELGDSAVYFCASSQGIIQYFGAGTRLSVL.

The chain is built from TRBV12-5 and TRBJ1-6; no definite D call. Trimming shortened V by 1 base and J by 8 bases, and 9 bases separated the two germline ends. The CDR3 covers 14 residues. Germline V gene lookup returns CDR1 LGHNT and CDR2 FRNRAP. The DNA of the CDR3 is TGTGCTAGTGGTTTGGGCCCGGGGTATTCACCCCTCCACTTT. It yields the protein CASGLGPGYSPLHF. Together with reference TRBV12-5 and TRBJ1-6, the CDR3 gives the full variable domain: DARVTQTPRHKVTEMGQEVTMRCQPILGHNTVFWYRQTMMQGLELLAYFRNRAPLDDSGMPKDRFSAEMPDATLATLKIQPSEPRDSAVYFCASGLGPGYSPLHFGNGTRLTVT.

CDR3: CASSQDEGKGVNTEAFF. Here the CDR3 DNA reads TGCGCCAGCAGCCAAGACGAGGGAAAGGGGGTGAACACTGAAGCTTTCTTT. This rearrangement joins TRBV4-3 to TRBJ1-1, with a weak D call TRBD1 (6 bases). Germline V lookup: CDR1 LGHNA, CDR2 YSLEER. This CDR3 is built from 17 residues. V was cut by 0 bases and J by 0 bases, with 14 bases left in between.

The chain is built from TRBV4-3 and TRBJ1-5; no reliable D call. V dropped 5 bases and J dropped 2 bases, with 7 bases sitting between them. CDR1 is LGHNA, CDR2 YSLEER, per germline. This CDR3 contains 13 residues. Here the CDR3 DNA reads TGCGCCAGCAGCGAGAGAGGCAATCAGCCCCAGCATTTT. The encoded protein is CASSERGNQPQHF.

The chain employs TRBV4-3 and TRBJ1-1; D remains ambiguous. V was cut by 0 bases and J by 4 bases, with 12 bases left in between. This CDR3 contains 15 residues. Germline values: CDR1 LGHNA, CDR2 YSLEER. For the CDR3, the DNA is TGCGCCAGCAGCCAAGAATCCAGGTTGGGCACTGAAGCTTTCTTT. Translating gives CASSQESRLGTEAFF.

CDR3 amino acids: CASSDRASGANVLTF. The CDR3 region has the DNA TGTGCCAGCAGCGACAGGGCCTCTGGGGCCAACGTCCTGACTTTC. The rearrangement joins TRBV7-2 to TRBJ2-6, with 7 bases matching TRBD1. In germline, CDR1 is SGHTA, CDR2 FQGNSA. Germline trimming cut 5 bases from V and 0 bases from J; bases unmatched to any gene: 1. The CDR3 runs to 15 residues.

This clonotype was seen only a few times. The CDR3 nucleotides read TGTGCCAGCAAAGGGCTTTGGGGGCAGCAAGAGGAGACCCAGTACTTC. Translation: CASKGLWGQQEETQYF. The chain employs TRBV7-8 and TRBJ2-5; weak D call: TRBD1 (6 bases). The germline V gene has CDR1 SGHVS and CDR2 FQNEAQ. V shed 7 bases and J shed 5 bases, with 23 bases lying between them. This CDR3 is 16 amino acids long.

The sample holds many counts of this clonotype. The rearrangement uses TRBV12-3 or TRBV12-4 and TRBJ2-5; D remains unclear. V gave up 6 bases and J gave up 7 bases, with 12 bases separating them. The CDR3 has 12 residues. CDR3 residues: CASSLQVVTQYF. The CDR3 DNA sequence: TGTGCCAGCAGCCTCCAGGTGGTGACCCAGTACTTC.

This clonotype was found many times. This chain connects TRBV28 to TRBJ2-5; the match to TRBD1 covers 7 bases. Unmatched junction bases numbered 9, after V lost 6 bases and J lost 5 bases. CDR1 is MDHEN, CDR2 SYDVKM, per germline. The CDR3 is made up of 14 amino acids. CDR3 sequence reads: CASSLTGFGETQYF. The CDR3, as DNA: TGTGCCAGCAGCCTGACAGGGTTCGGGGAGACCCAGTACTTC.

This clonotype was recorded a few times. The chain carries TRBV20-1 and TRBJ1-1; D may be TRBD1 (5 bases). The CDR3 extends over 10 amino acids. Germline V CDR1 and CDR2: DFQATT, SNEGSKA (reference sequence). V shed 5 bases and J shed 8 bases, with 9 bases lying between them. The CDR3 spells CSAGAQEAFF. The CDR3 DNA reads as TGCAGTGCTGGGGCACAGGAAGCTTTCTTT.

This clonotype showed up many times. This chain uses TRBV7-6 with TRBJ2-7, with 11 bases aligning to TRBD2. The V and J ends lost 4 bases and 3 bases, in that order; junction bases with no gene match: 8. There are 16 residues in the CDR3. Germline loops: CDR1 SGHVS, CDR2 FNYEAQ. CDR3 residues: CASSSKLAGAHYEQYV. DNA for the CDR3: TGTGCCAGCAGCTCCAAACTAGCGGGGGCTCACTACGAGCAGTACGTC.

The chain couples TRBV9 to TRBJ2-6, with D possibly matching TRBD2 (7 bases). The V gene's germline CDR1 is SGDLS and CDR2 YYNGEE. This CDR3 comprises 16 residues. Trimming took 0 bases from V and 4 from J, leaving 11 bases between them. Here the CDR3 DNA reads TGTGCCAGCAGCGTAGACGGGGGGCGAGGGGCCAACGTCCTGACTTTC. Residues: CASSVDGGRGANVLTF.

This sequence joins TRBV10-2 and TRBJ2-1; D gene unclear. The CDR3 extends over 14 amino acids. V lost 5 bases to trimming and J lost 4 bases, with 12 bases between them. Germline V gene sequence: CDR1 WSHSY, CDR2 SAAADI. This CDR3 is CASSPRAQYNEQFF. DNA for the CDR3: TGCGCCAGCAGTCCCCGCGCCCAGTACAATGAGCAGTTCTTC.

This clonotype was detected only a few times. The chain joins TRBV7-3 to TRBJ2-1; 9 bases are a match to TRBD2. Germline-derived CDR1 and CDR2 are SGHTA and FQGTGA. Germline trimming cut 1 base from V and 4 bases from J; bases unmatched to any gene: 11. The CDR3 sequence is 18 residues long. CDR3 sequence: CASSLMGSGLADYNEQFF. The CDR3 DNA reads as TGTGCCAGCAGCTTAATGGGTTCGGGACTAGCTGATTACAATGAGCAGTTCTTC.

The rearrangement joins TRBV20-1 to TRBJ1-3; tentatively, D is TRBD1 (5 bases). V gave up 4 bases and J gave up 4 bases, with 8 bases separating them. The CDR3 runs 12 residues. Germline V CDR1 and CDR2: DFQATT, SNEGSKA (reference sequence). The CDR3 spells CSAISGGNTIYF. The CDR3 DNA is TGCAGTGCTATATCAGGGGGAAACACCATATATTTT.

The chain couples TRBV5-6 to TRBJ2-3; weak D call: TRBD2 (6 bases). There are 14 residues in the CDR3. Germline V gene sequence: CDR1 SGHDT, CDR2 YYEEEE. Trimming cost V 1 base and J 6 bases, with 12 bases left between them. In DNA form, the CDR3 reads TGTGCCAGCAGCTTGCGGACTATCGAGGATACGCAGTATTTT. Amino acid sequence: CASSLRTIEDTQYF.

This chain uses TRBV6-1 with TRBJ1-1, with 9 bases identical to TRBD1. CDR3 length equals 15 residues. CDR1 is MNHNS and CDR2 is SASEGT in the germline V gene. V shed 4 bases, J shed 4 bases, and the junction held 7 bases outside the gene matches. The CDR3 sequence is CASSGIQGAGTEAFF. The CDR3, as DNA: TGTGCCAGCAGTGGGATACAGGGGGCAGGCACTGAAGCTTTCTTT.

This clonotype has more than one count but fewer than ten. The rearrangement links TRBV5-1 to TRBJ2-4, with D perhaps matching TRBD1 or TRBD2 (5 bases each). The CDR3 is 18 residues long. Germline V gene sequence: CDR1 SGHRS, CDR2 YFSETQ. V lost 1 base and J 7 bases, leaving 24 bases between the germline ends. The DNA of the CDR3 is TGCGCCAGCAGCTTGAGAGGCAGGGCGGACTTCGTCTTGAACATTCAGTACTTC. This translates into CASSLRGRADFVLNIQYF.

The chain is built from TRBV5-1 and TRBJ1-2; 9 bases line up with TRBD1. The CDR3 runs to 13 residues. J gave up 4 bases and V 4 bases, and 2 bases lay outside the gene matches. CDR1 and CDR2 from the germline V gene are SGHRS and YFSETQ. Here the CDR3 reads CASSMTGGYGYTF. CDR3 nucleotides: TGCGCCAGCAGCATGACAGGGGGCTATGGCTACACCTTC.

The chain combines TRBV11-3 with TRBJ2-7; D perhaps matches TRBD1 (6 bases). In germline, CDR1 is SGHNT, CDR2 YENEEA. CDR3 size: 14 residues. The V gene lost 4 bases and the J gene lost 5 bases, with 15 bases spanning the gap. The CDR3 nucleotides read TGTGCCAGCAGCTGCGTGGGGGCCTATGACGAGCAGTACGTC. Its translation: CASSCVGAYDEQYV.

The CDR3 spells CASSSVGTPIQYF. DNA of the CDR3: TGTGCCAGCAGCAGCGTAGGGACGCCCATTCAGTACTTC. The chain carries TRBV5-4 and TRBJ2-4; D possibly matches TRBD1 or TRBD2 (5 bases each). The V end lost 4 bases, the J end lost 9 bases, and 14 bases lay between the germline ends. CDR1 and CDR2 from the germline V gene are SGHNT and YYREEE (reference sequence). The CDR3 has 13 residues.